This entry lists 22 T cell receptor beta chains sequenced from one sample in a study of blood T cells in healthy people across ages. A sample-barcoded 5' primer and a J-beta primer mix were used in a second PCR of roughly 7 to 11 cycles. Each CDR3 protein gets one entry after TCRdb re-called the 5' RACE reads with MiXCR. The sample holds roughly 800,000 distinct CDR3 sequences, about 53% seen once. Sequencing was carried out using blood. The receptors derive from a man older than 75 in good health.

This clonotype showed up many times. V gene TRBV29-1 combines with J gene TRBJ2-1; 11 bases line up with TRBD2. This CDR3 comprises 12 residues. Trimming cost V 7 bases and J 7 bases; bases outside gene matches: 3. CDR1 and CDR2 (germline): SQVTM, ANQGSEA. CDR3 residues: CSAGTSGNEQFF. The CDR3 region has the DNA TGCAGCGCCGGGACTAGCGGTAATGAGCAGTTCTTC.

This clonotype was recorded only once. The rearrangement links TRBV5-1 to TRBJ2-1; 8 bases are shared with TRBD2. Germline V gives CDR1 SGHRS, CDR2 YFSETQ. Losses at the gene ends were 0 bases for V and 10 bases for J; bases not matched to a gene: 12. There are 16 residues in the CDR3. CDR3 sequence (DNA): TGCGCCAGCAGCTTGGTGGGTAGCGGGATAAAGGAGGAGCAGTTCTTC. Encoded protein: CASSLVGSGIKEEQFF.

The chain combines TRBV6-5 with TRBJ2-1; possibly TRBD2 for D (6 bases). Germline V gene data show CDR1 as MNHEY and CDR2 as SVGAGI. Trimming pared 5 bases from V and 5 bases from J, leaving 16 bases between. The CDR3 contains 15 residues. CDR3 coding DNA: TGTGCCAGCAGTCCCTCCGTCGGGAGCAACAATGAGCAGTTCTTC. This sequence encodes CASSPSVGSNNEQFF.

This clonotype has a handful of counts. The gene calls are TRBV7-2 and TRBJ2-3; 12 bases line up with TRBD1. Germline V lookup: CDR1 SGHTA, CDR2 FQGNSA. Trimming at V came to 5 bases and at J to 6 bases, leaving 6 bases not matched to a gene. CDR3 length equals 15 residues. The CDR3 spells CASSKGQGARDTQYF. Written as DNA, the CDR3 is TGTGCCAGCAGCAAGGGACAGGGGGCTAGGGATACGCAGTATTTT.

The gene calls are TRBV6-6 and TRBJ2-1, with a tentative D call TRBD2 (6 bases). The J call may be wrong; the DNA end is better matched by TRBJ2-7. The CDR3 consists of 14 residues. Looked up from germline, CDR1 is MNHNY and CDR2 is SVGAGI (reference sequence). The CDR3 DNA is TGTGCCAGCACATCGGGAGCTTCCTACAATGAGCAGTACTTC. Translating gives CASTSGASYNEQYF.

In regard to this clonotype: Sequence at one end of the junction differs from germline and may be a read error. The chain recombines TRBV5-5 with TRBJ1-2, with a weak D call TRBD1 (5 bases). The CDR3 spans 13 residues. CDR1 SGHKS and CDR2 YYEKEE come from the germline V gene (reference sequence). The CDR3 nucleotides read TGTGCCGGCAGCTTGGGCCAGGGCTATGGCTACACCTTC. Its translation: CAGSLGQGYGYTF.

A few counts support this clonotype. V gene TRBV6-5 combines with J gene TRBJ2-5, with TRBD2 identical over 11 bases. Germline trimming cut 0 bases from V and 5 bases from J; bases unmatched to any gene: 5. CDR1 and CDR2 (germline): MNHEY, SVGAGI. This CDR3 is 16 amino acids long. Written as DNA, the CDR3 is TGTGCCAGCAGTTACTCGAGGCTAGCGGGAGGCGAGACCCAGTACTTC. It codes for CASSYSRLAGGETQYF.

This clonotype was counted a single time. This chain links TRBV10-3 with TRBJ2-7; 8 bases are shared with TRBD1. The CDR3 length is 15 residues. Germline V lookup: CDR1 ENHRY, CDR2 SYGVKD. V lost 3 bases to trimming and J lost 7 bases; unmatched junction nucleotides: 11. CDR3 region: CAISEWTGPNNEQYF. The CDR3 bases are TGTGCCATCAGTGAATGGACAGGGCCCAACAATGAGCAGTACTTC.

This chain uses TRBV13 with TRBJ2-1; 9 bases are a match to TRBD2. This CDR3 has 16 amino acids. The V gene end was trimmed by 5 bases and the J gene end by 4 bases; junction bases not matched to a gene: 9. CDR1 is PRHDT and CDR2 is FYEKMQ in the germline V gene (reference sequence). CDR3 coding DNA: TGTGCCAGCAGCAAATCGACTAGCGGAGATTACAATGAGCAGTTCTTC. Protein: CASSKSTSGDYNEQFF.

The chain has TRBV29-1 and TRBJ2-3, with a tentative D call TRBD1 (6 bases). The ends were cut back, 4 bases at V and 3 bases at J, with 11 bases in the middle. CDR1 and CDR2 (germline): SQVTM, ANQGSEA. CDR3 length equals 13 residues. CDR3 amino acids: CSVGSGATDTQYF. The CDR3 nucleotides are TGCAGCGTTGGCTCAGGGGCAACAGATACGCAGTATTTT.

The rearrangement uses TRBV7-6 and TRBJ1-4; D not resolved. CDR1 SGHVS and CDR2 FNYEAQ come from the germline V gene. V lost 0 bases and J 0 bases, leaving 8 bases between the germline ends. CDR3 length equals 16 residues. This chain's CDR3 is CASSLATAATNEKLFF. The CDR3 coding sequence is TGTGCCAGCAGCTTAGCGACGGCAGCAACTAATGAAAAACTGTTTTTT. Full variable domain (missing parts from reference TRBV7-6 and TRBJ1-4): GAGVSQSPRYKVTKRGQDVALRCDPISGHVSLYWYRQALGQGPEFLTYFNYEAQQDKSGLPNDRFSAERPEGSISTLTIQRTEQRDSAMYRCASSLATAATNEKLFFGSGTQLSVL.

The genes are TRBV28 and TRBJ2-5, with 10 bases aligning to TRBD2. CDR1 and CDR2 (germline): MDHEN, SYDVKM. CDR3 length: 15 residues. Germline trimming cut 3 bases from V and 4 bases from J; bases unmatched to any gene: 5. CDR3 sequence (DNA): TGTGCCAGCAGTTTCTCTAGCGGGAGAGGAGAGACCCAGTACTTC. Encoded protein: CASSFSSGRGETQYF.

This clonotype was recorded many times. V and J are TRBV6-6 and TRBJ2-7; D gene unclear. In germline, CDR1 is MNHNY, CDR2 SVGAGI (reference sequence). The CDR3 has 14 residues. Trimming took off 2 bases at V and 2 bases at J, with 10 bases between the two ends. The CDR3: CASSYLDGTYEQYF. The CDR3 region has the DNA TGTGCCAGCAGTTACCTTGACGGTACCTACGAGCAGTACTTC.

The rearrangement joins TRBV7-2 to TRBJ2-1; TRBD2 matches 8 bases. This CDR3 comprises 17 residues. Losses at the gene ends were 6 bases for V and 8 bases for J; bases not matched to a gene: 18. Germline V gene data show CDR1 as SGHTA and CDR2 as FQGNSA. The CDR3, as DNA: TGTGCCAGCAGGGCCCCGGCGGGAGGACTATTCTGGGATGAGCAGTTCTTC. The encoded protein is CASRAPAGGLFWDEQFF.

This clonotype has only one observation. The chain employs TRBV10-3 and TRBJ1-2; possibly TRBD1 for D (5 bases). This CDR3 is 14 amino acids long. V was shortened by 6 bases and J by 5 bases, with 16 bases between the two germline ends. The germline V gene has CDR1 ENHRY and CDR2 SYGVKD. CDR3 residues: CAIRTAGFGYGYTF. CDR3 in DNA: TGTGCCATCAGGACTGCAGGGTTCGGGTATGGCTACACCTTC.

The chain combines TRBV9 with TRBJ1-1, with D hard to call. CDR3 size: 13 residues. Germline CDR1 and CDR2: SGDLS and YYNGEE. The V and J ends lost 0 bases and 8 bases respectively, with 11 bases between them. In nucleotides, the CDR3 is TGTGCCAGCAGCGTAGATCCCCAGAGAGAAGCTTTCTTT. This gives the protein CASSVDPQREAFF.

This clonotype was seen more than once but under ten times. The genes are TRBV20-1 and TRBJ2-5, with TRBD1 matching 7 bases. The CDR3 totals 13 residues. Germline V gene sequence: CDR1 DFQATT, CDR2 SNEGSKA (reference sequence). The V gene end was trimmed by 0 bases and the J gene end by 4 bases; junction bases not matched to a gene: 2. The CDR3 coding sequence is TGCAGTGCTAGAGACCGACAGGGAGAGACCCAGTACTTC. Translating gives CSARDRQGETQYF.

Many counts were recorded for this clonotype. CDR3 coding DNA: TGTGCCAGCAGCACAACCGGGACAGGGTCTGGGGCCAACGTCCTGACTTTC. This encodes CASSTTGTGSGANVLTF. The chain joins TRBV3-1 to TRBJ2-6, with 9 bases aligning to TRBD1. With 5 bases clipped from V and 1 base from J, the junction kept 6 bases outside the gene matches. CDR1 and CDR2 (germline): LGHDT, YNNKEL (reference sequence). This CDR3 contains 17 residues. The full variable domain, rest sourced from reference TRBV3-1 and TRBJ2-6, is DTAVSQTPKYLVTQMGNDKSIKCEQNLGHDTMYWYKQDSKKFLKIMFSYNNKELIINETVPNRFSPKSPDKAHLNLHINSLELGDSAVYFCASSTTGTGSGANVLTFGAGSRLTVL.

The chain carries TRBV7-2 and TRBJ2-1, with D perhaps matching TRBD2 (5 bases). The V gene lost 5 bases and the J gene lost 11 bases, with 10 bases spanning the gap. Germline lookup yields CDR1 SGHTA and CDR2 FQGNSA. CDR3 length: 11 amino acids. DNA for the CDR3: TGTGCCAGCAGCACCTCTAGCAAGCAGTTCTTC. Translating gives CASSTSSKQFF.

The chain joins TRBV25-1 to TRBJ2-5; TRBD2 aligns across 12 bases. TRBJ2-1 explains the end of the DNA better; the J call may be wrong. CDR3 length: 18 amino acids. Germline V gene lookup returns CDR1 MGHDK and CDR2 SYGVNS. The CDR3 coding sequence is TGTGCCAGCAGTGAAGGCACTAGCGGGGGGTGGGGCCAAGAGACCCAGTTCTTC. Protein sequence: CASSEGTSGGWGQETQFF.

The rearrangement links TRBV7-6 to TRBJ2-1; the match to TRBD2 covers 8 bases. The tail of the sequence fits TRBJ2-7 better, so the J call may be wrong. This CDR3 has 16 residues. Per germline, CDR1 SGHVS and CDR2 FNYEAQ. DNA of the CDR3: TGTGCCAGCAGCTTAGGCGCGGGAGGCTCCTACAATGAGCAGTACTTC. Residues: CASSLGAGGSYNEQYF.

This clonotype was seen a few times. The chain links TRBV6-1 to TRBJ1-2; D is perhaps TRBD1 (5 bases). The V gene's germline CDR1 is MNHNS and CDR2 SASEGT. The CDR3 sequence is 14 residues long. V was shortened by 7 bases and J by 2 bases, with 14 bases between the two germline ends. The CDR3 here is CASTPGTGNYGYTF. The CDR3 nucleotides read TGTGCCAGCACCCCGGGGACTGGGAACTATGGCTACACCTTC.